The clone carrying this T cell receptor beta chain was recorded a few times. This record belongs to a study of immune characterization of retroperitoneal liposarcoma. TCRdb ran MiXCR on the PCR reads and lists one entry per CDR3 protein. The table lists some 2,800 distinct CDR3 sequences, around 45% of them singletons. CDR1 is MNHNS, CDR2 SASEGT, per germline. Between the trimmed V and J ends, which lost 7 bases and 2 bases, there was a span of 16 bases. This CDR3 region has 15 residues. Sequencing was done on a sample of tumor tissue. This TCR came from a male donor with retroperitoneal liposarcoma. The chain carries TRBV6-1 and TRBJ2-3; tentatively, D is TRBD1 (6 bases). The CDR3 coding sequence is TGTGCCAGCAAGTCCCAGGGGAGTTTCACAGATACGCAGTATTTT. Residues: CASKSQGSFTDTQYF.